This is a list of T cell receptor beta chains from one sample in a study of shared clonotypes between healthy human individuals. Profiled with immunoSEQ multiplex PCR; TCRdb holds only in-frame clones, not every one. The top ten hold approximately 24% of the sample, which has around 100,000 clones, 67% seen once. The sequenced sample was memory CD8+ T cells sorted from blood. These receptors were obtained from a woman aged 30 to 39 in good health. Both conserved end residues are part of each CDR3. The D gene is left open where the match is weak. Rows may omit the clone size; those that give it use once, few, many or a size class.

d_gene: -; abundance: -; v_gene: TRBV4-1; j_gene: TRBJ2-7; CDR3aa: CASSQGHSLGLEQYF; CDR3nt: TGCGCCAGCAGCCAAGGGCACTCGTTGGGGCTCGAGCAGTACTTC
d_gene: TRBD2; abundance: -; v_gene: TRBV2; j_gene: TRBJ2-7; CDR3aa: CASSDPGLEGEQYF; CDR3nt: TGTGCCAGCAGTGATCCCGGACTAGAGGGCGAGCAGTACTTC
d_gene: -; abundance: -; v_gene: TRBV6-6; j_gene: TRBJ2-7; CDR3aa: CASSYGDFSYEQYF; CDR3nt: TGTGCCAGCAGTTACGGGGACTTCTCCTACGAGCAGTACTTC
d_gene: TRBD2; abundance: -; v_gene: TRBV5-1; j_gene: TRBJ2-1; CDR3aa: CASSPEASGSSYNEQFF; CDR3nt: TGCGCCAGCAGCCCGGAGGCTAGCGGTAGCTCCTACAATGAGCAGTTCTTC
d_gene: -; abundance: -; v_gene: TRBV6-6; j_gene: TRBJ1-2; CDR3aa: CASSYSRRTYGYTF; CDR3nt: TGTGCCAGCAGTTACTCGAGGCGGACCTATGGCTACACCTTC
d_gene: -; abundance: -; v_gene: TRBV23-1; j_gene: TRBJ2-5; CDR3aa: CASTTKSVPRETQYF; CDR3nt: TGCGCCAGCACCACCAAAAGCGTACCGAGGGAGACCCAGTACTTC
d_gene: TRBD2; abundance: once; v_gene: TRBV29-1; j_gene: TRBJ2-7; CDR3aa: CSVGSGEGGEQYF; CDR3nt: TGCAGCGTTGGGAGCGGGGAAGGAGGCGAGCAGTACTTC
d_gene: -; abundance: few; v_gene: TRBV12-2; j_gene: TRBJ1-5; CDR3aa: CASRSGTRDRSQPQHF; CDR3nt: TGTGCAAGTCGCTCCGGGACGAGGGATAGGAGTCAGCCCCAGCATTTT
d_gene: TRBD1; abundance: -; v_gene: TRBV19; j_gene: TRBJ1-2; CDR3aa: CETQGGASGYTF; CDR3nt: TGTGAAACCCAGGGGGGGGCGAGTGGCTACACCTTC
d_gene: -; abundance: -; v_gene: TRBV10-3; j_gene: TRBJ2-1; CDR3aa: CAISESSPSATEIASGQFF; CDR3nt: TGTGCCATCAGTGAGTCGTCGCCTAGCGCCACTGAGATCGCAAGTGGGCAGTTCTTC
d_gene: TRBD2; abundance: -; v_gene: TRBV11-2; j_gene: TRBJ2-7; CDR3aa: CASSAQRDSYEQYF; CDR3nt: TGTGCCAGCAGCGCCCAGCGGGACTCCTACGAGCAGTACTTC
d_gene: -; abundance: -; v_gene: TRBV7-2; j_gene: TRBJ1-1; CDR3aa: CASSSQRGRVGTEAFF; CDR3nt: TGTGCCAGCAGCTCGCAACGGGGCAGGGTGGGCACTGAAGCTTTCTTT
d_gene: -; abundance: few; v_gene: TRBV23-1; j_gene: TRBJ1-3; CDR3aa: CASSQSGTGGNTIYF; CDR3nt: TGCGCCAGCAGTCAATCAGGGACGGGTGGAAACACCATATATTTT
d_gene: -; abundance: -; v_gene: TRBV19; j_gene: TRBJ1-1; CDR3aa: CASSPGPARDTEAFF; CDR3nt: TGTGCCAGTAGCCCGGGCCCCGCCAGAGACACTGAAGCTTTCTTT
d_gene: -; abundance: -; v_gene: TRBV5-1; j_gene: TRBJ2-5; CDR3aa: CASSLAQGGGVETQYF; CDR3nt: TGCGCCAGCAGCTTGGCTCAAGGGGGAGGAGTGGAGACCCAGTACTTC
d_gene: TRBD2; abundance: -; v_gene: TRBV6-5; j_gene: TRBJ2-7; CDR3aa: CASSYSGLAGYEQYF; CDR3nt: TGTGCCAGCAGTTACTCTGGACTAGCGGGATACGAGCAGTACTTC
d_gene: -; abundance: -; v_gene: TRBV30; j_gene: TRBJ1-4; CDR3aa: CAWRLKGATNEKLFF; CDR3nt: TGTGCCTGGAGACTCAAAGGAGCAACTAATGAAAAACTGTTTTTT
d_gene: -; abundance: -; v_gene: TRBV28; j_gene: TRBJ2-1; CDR3aa: CASRLDVTYNEQFF; CDR3nt: TGTGCCAGCAGGTTGGATGTTACCTACAATGAGCAGTTCTTC
d_gene: -; abundance: -; v_gene: TRBV29-1; j_gene: TRBJ2-6; CDR3aa: CSAVSSGANVLTF; CDR3nt: TGCAGCGCCGTGAGCTCTGGGGCCAACGTCCTGACTTTC
d_gene: TRBD1; abundance: -; v_gene: TRBV15; j_gene: TRBJ2-2; CDR3aa: CATSRDWGQGKGGELFF; CDR3nt: TGTGCCACCAGCAGAGATTGGGGACAGGGGAAGGGCGGGGAGCTGTTTTTT
d_gene: -; abundance: few; v_gene: TRBV7-9; j_gene: TRBJ2-7; CDR3aa: CASSQRTLYEQYF; CDR3nt: TGTGCCAGCAGCCAGAGAACCCTCTACGAGCAGTACTTC
d_gene: -; abundance: many; v_gene: TRBV25-1; j_gene: TRBJ2-7; CDR3aa: CASSETSGAGTRYEQYF; CDR3nt: TGTGCCAGCAGTGAAACCTCTGGAGCCGGGACACGTTACGAGCAGTACTTC
d_gene: -; abundance: few; v_gene: TRBV9; j_gene: TRBJ2-2; CDR3aa: CASSVAWGSGELFF; CDR3nt: TGTGCCAGCAGCGTAGCATGGGGGTCCGGGGAGCTGTTTTTT
d_gene: -; abundance: -; v_gene: TRBV27; j_gene: TRBJ2-7; CDR3aa: CASSFLQGGEQYF; CDR3nt: TGTGCCAGCAGTTTCCTACAGGGGGGGGAGCAGTACTTC
d_gene: TRBD2; abundance: -; v_gene: TRBV4-2; j_gene: TRBJ2-5; CDR3aa: CASSRALAEETQYF; CDR3nt: TGTGCCAGCAGCCGAGCCCTAGCGGAAGAGACCCAGTACTTC
d_gene: -; abundance: -; v_gene: TRBV6-1; j_gene: TRBJ2-7; CDR3aa: CASRGWDWAYEQYF; CDR3nt: TGTGCCAGCAGGGGGTGGGACTGGGCCTACGAGCAGTACTTC
d_gene: TRBD2; abundance: -; v_gene: TRBV28; j_gene: TRBJ2-7; CDR3aa: CASSLRGVRGGDEQYF; CDR3nt: TGTGCCAGCAGTTTAAGAGGAGTCCGGGGAGGGGACGAGCAGTACTTC
d_gene: -; abundance: -; v_gene: TRBV11-2; j_gene: TRBJ2-7; CDR3aa: CASSLTRTAATF; CDR3nt: TGTGCCAGCAGCTTAACCCGGACAGCTGCGACCTTC
d_gene: -; abundance: -; v_gene: TRBV5-1; j_gene: TRBJ1-1; CDR3aa: CASKRTGNTEAFF; CDR3nt: TGCGCCAGCAAAAGGACTGGGAACACTGAAGCTTTCTTT
d_gene: -; abundance: -; v_gene: TRBV12-5; j_gene: TRBJ2-5; CDR3aa: CASGFPAGTEPKETQYF; CDR3nt: TGTGCTAGTGGTTTCCCAGCCGGGACCGAGCCTAAAGAGACCCAGTACTTC
d_gene: -; abundance: -; v_gene: TRBV19; j_gene: TRBJ1-5; CDR3aa: CASSTGFWPGQPQHF; CDR3nt: TGTGCCAGTAGTACAGGGTTTTGGCCGGGGCAGCCCCAGCATTTT